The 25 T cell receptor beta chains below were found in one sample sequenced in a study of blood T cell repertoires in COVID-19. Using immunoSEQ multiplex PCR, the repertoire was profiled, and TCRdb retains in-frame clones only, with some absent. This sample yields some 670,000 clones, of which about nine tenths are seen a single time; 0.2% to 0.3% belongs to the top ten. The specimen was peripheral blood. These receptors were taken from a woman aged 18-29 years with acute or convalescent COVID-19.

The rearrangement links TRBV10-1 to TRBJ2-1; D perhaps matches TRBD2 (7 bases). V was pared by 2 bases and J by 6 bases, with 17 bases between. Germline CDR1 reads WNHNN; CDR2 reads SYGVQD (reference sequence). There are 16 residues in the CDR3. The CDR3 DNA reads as TGCGCCAGCAGTGAGGGGGGGGGCGGCAGGCGCAATGAGCAGTTCTTC. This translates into CASSEGGGGRRNEQFF.

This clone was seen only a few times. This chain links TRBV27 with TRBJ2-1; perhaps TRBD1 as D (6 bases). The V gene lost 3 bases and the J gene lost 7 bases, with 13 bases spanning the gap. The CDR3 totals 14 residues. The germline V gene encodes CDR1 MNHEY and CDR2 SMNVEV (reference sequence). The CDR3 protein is CASSFIQGTNEQFF. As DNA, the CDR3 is TGTGCCAGCAGTTTTATACAGGGAACGAATGAGCAGTTCTTC.

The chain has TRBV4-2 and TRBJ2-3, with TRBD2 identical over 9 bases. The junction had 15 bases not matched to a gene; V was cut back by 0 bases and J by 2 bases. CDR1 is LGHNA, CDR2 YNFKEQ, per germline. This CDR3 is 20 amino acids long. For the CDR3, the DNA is TGTGCCAGCAGCCAAGATCGGGGGGTGGCTAGCGGGGCATACACAGATACGCAGTATTTT. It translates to CASSQDRGVASGAYTDTQYF.

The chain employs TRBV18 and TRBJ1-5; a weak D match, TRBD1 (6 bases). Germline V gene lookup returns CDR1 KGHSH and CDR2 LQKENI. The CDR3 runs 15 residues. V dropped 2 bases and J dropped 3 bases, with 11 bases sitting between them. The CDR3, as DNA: TGTGCCAGCTCACCAGGCAGGGGAAACAATCAGCCCCAGCATTTT. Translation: CASSPGRGNNQPQHF.

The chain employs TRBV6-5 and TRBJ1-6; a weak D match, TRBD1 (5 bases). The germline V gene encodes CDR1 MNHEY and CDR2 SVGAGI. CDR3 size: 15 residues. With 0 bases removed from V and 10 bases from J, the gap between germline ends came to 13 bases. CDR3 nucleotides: TGTGCCAGCAGTTACTCGGAGGGACGGGACTCACCCCTCCACTTT. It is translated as CASSYSEGRDSPLHF.

DNA for the CDR3: TGTGCCACTCTTGTCCCGGGACTCCGGAAGGAGGAGAACACTGAAGCTTTCTTT. As protein: CATLVPGLRKEENTEAFF. The chain links TRBV19 to TRBJ1-1; maybe TRBD1 (5 bases). CDR3 length: 18 residues. With 10 bases removed from V and 1 base from J, the gap between germline ends came to 28 bases. CDR1 LNHDA and CDR2 SQIVND come from the germline V gene (reference sequence).

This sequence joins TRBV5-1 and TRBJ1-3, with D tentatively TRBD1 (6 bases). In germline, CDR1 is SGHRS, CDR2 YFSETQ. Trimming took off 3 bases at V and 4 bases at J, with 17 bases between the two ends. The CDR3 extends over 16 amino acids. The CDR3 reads CASSWDTGMGGNTIYF. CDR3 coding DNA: TGCGCCAGCAGCTGGGATACAGGGATGGGAGGAAACACCATATATTTT. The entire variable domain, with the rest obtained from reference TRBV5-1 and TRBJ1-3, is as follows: KAGVTQTPRYLIKTRGQQVTLSCSPISGHRSVSWYQQTPGQGLQFLFEYFSETQRNKGNFPGRFSGRQFSNSRSEMNVSTLELGDSALYLCASSWDTGMGGNTIYFGEGSWLTVV.

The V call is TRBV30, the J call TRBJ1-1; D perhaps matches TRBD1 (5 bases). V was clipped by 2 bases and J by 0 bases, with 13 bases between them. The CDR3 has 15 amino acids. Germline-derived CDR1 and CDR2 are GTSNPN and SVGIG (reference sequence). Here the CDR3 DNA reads TGTGCCTGGAGTTTCCTCGACAGACTGAACACTGAAGCTTTCTTT. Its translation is CAWSFLDRLNTEAFF.

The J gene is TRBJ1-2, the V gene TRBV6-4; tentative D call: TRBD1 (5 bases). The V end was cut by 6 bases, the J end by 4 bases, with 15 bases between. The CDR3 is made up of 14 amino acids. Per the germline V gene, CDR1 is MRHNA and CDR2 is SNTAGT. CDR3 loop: CASSPQGASYGYTF. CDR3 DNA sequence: TGTGCCAGCAGCCCCCAAGGGGCATCCTATGGCTACACCTTC.

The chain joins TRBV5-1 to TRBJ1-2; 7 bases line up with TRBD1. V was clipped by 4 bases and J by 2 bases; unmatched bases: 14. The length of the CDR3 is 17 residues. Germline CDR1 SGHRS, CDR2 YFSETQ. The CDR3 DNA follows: TGCGCCAGCAGCACGACAGGGCCCCAAGGAGGAAACTATGGCTACACCTTC. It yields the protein CASSTTGPQGGNYGYTF. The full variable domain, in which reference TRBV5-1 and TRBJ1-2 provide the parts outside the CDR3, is KAGVTQTPRYLIKTRGQQVTLSCSPISGHRSVSWYQQTPGQGLQFLFEYFSETQRNKGNFPGRFSGRQFSNSRSEMNVSTLELGDSALYLCASSTTGPQGGNYGYTFGSGTRLTVV.

CDR3 DNA: TGTGCCAGTAGTTCGGCGACAGGTGGAAATCAGCCCCAGCATTTT. Translated, it gives CASSSATGGNQPQHF. The genes are TRBV19 and TRBJ1-5, with D tentatively TRBD1 (6 bases). V dropped 5 bases and J dropped 4 bases, with 15 bases sitting between them. The CDR3 covers 15 residues. CDR1 and CDR2 from the germline V gene are LNHDA and SQIVND (reference sequence). The full variable domain, in which reference TRBV19 and TRBJ1-5 provide the parts outside the CDR3, is DGGITQSPKYLFRKEGQNVTLSCEQNLNHDAMYWYRQDPGQGLRLIYYSQIVNDFQKGDIAEGYSVSREKKESFPLTVTSAQKNPTAFYLCASSSATGGNQPQHFGDGTRLSIL.

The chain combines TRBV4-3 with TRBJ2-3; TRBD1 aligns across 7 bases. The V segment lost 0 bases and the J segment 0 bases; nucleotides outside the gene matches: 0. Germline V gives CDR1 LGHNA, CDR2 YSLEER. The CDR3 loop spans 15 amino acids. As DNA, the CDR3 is TGCGCCAGCAGCCAAGACAGGGGGAGCACAGATACGCAGTATTTT. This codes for CASSQDRGSTDTQYF.

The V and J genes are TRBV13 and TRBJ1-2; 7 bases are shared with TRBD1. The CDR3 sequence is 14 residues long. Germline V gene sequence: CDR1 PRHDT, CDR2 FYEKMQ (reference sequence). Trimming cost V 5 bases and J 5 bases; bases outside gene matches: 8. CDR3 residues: CASSPTGTDYGYTF. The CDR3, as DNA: TGTGCCAGCAGCCCCACCGGGACAGATTATGGCTACACCTTC.

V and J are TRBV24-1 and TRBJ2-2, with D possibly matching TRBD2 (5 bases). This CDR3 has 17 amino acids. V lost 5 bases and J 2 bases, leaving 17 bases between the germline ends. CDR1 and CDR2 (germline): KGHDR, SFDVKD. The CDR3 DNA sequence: TGTGCCACCAGTGGCTCTCTAGGTGAGGGCAACACCGGGGAGCTGTTTTTT. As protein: CATSGSLGEGNTGELFF.

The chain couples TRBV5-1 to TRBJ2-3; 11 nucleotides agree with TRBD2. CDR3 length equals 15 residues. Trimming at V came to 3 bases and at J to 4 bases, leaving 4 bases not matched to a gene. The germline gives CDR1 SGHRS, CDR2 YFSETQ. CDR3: CASSYGLAGADTQYF. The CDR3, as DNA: TGCGCCAGCAGCTATGGACTAGCGGGCGCAGATACGCAGTATTTT.

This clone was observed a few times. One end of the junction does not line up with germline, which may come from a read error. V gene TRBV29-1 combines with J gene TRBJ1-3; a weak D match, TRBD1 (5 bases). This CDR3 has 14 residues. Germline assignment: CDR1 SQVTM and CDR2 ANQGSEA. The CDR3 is CSAERGLSGNTIYF. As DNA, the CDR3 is TGCAGCGCTGAACGGGGACTCTCTGGAAACACCATATATTTT.

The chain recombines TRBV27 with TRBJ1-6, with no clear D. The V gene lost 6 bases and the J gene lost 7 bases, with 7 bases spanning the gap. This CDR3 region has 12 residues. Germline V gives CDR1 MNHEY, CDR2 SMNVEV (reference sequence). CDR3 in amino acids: CASRAPNSPLHF. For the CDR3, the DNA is TGTGCCAGCAGGGCCCCAAATTCACCCCTCCACTTT.

The CDR3 coding sequence is TGTGCCAGCACCCCGGGACAGGGATACTCCTACGAGCAGTACTTC. Encoded protein: CASTPGQGYSYEQYF. The J gene is TRBJ2-7, the V gene TRBV2; TRBD1 matches 9 bases. Germline trimming cut 7 bases from V and 0 bases from J; bases unmatched to any gene: 7. Germline V gene sequence: CDR1 SNHLY, CDR2 FYNNEI. This CDR3 comprises 15 residues. Together with reference TRBV2 and TRBJ2-7, the CDR3 gives the full variable domain: EPEVTQTPSHQVTQMGQEVILRCVPISNHLYFYWYRQILGQKVEFLVSFYNNEISEKSEIFDDQFSVERPDGSNFTLKIRSTKLEDSAMYFCASTPGQGYSYEQYFGPGTRLTVT.

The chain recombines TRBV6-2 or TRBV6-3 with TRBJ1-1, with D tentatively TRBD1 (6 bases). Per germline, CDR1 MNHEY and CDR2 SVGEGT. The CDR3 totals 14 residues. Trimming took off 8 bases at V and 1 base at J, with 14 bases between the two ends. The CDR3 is CASGRGTKNTEAFF. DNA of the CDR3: TGTGCCAGCGGCCGAGGGACAAAGAACACTGAAGCTTTCTTT.

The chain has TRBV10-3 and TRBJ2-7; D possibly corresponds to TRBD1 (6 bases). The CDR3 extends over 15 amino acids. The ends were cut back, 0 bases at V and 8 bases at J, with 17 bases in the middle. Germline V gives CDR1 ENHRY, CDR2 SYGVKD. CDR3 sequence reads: CAISESGAHSVKQYF. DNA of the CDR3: TGTGCCATCAGTGAGTCGGGGGCCCACAGCGTGAAGCAGTACTTC.

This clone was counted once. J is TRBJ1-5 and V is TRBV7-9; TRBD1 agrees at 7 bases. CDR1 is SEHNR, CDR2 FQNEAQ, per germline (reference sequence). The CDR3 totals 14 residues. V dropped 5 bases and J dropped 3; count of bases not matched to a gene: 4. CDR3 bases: TGTGCCAGCAGCCGGACAGGACTCAATCAGCCCCAGCATTTT. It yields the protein CASSRTGLNQPQHF.

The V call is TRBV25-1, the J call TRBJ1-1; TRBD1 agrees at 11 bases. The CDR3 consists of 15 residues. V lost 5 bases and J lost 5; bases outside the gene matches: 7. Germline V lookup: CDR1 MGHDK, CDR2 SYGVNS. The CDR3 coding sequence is TGTGCCAGCAGTCTTTCCGGGACAGGGGGAACTGAAGCTTTCTTT. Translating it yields CASSLSGTGGTEAFF.

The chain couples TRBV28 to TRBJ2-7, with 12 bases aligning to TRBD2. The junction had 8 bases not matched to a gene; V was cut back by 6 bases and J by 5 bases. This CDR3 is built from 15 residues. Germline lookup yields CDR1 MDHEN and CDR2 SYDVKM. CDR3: CASRRTSGGNNEQYF. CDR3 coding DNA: TGTGCCAGCAGGCGAACTAGCGGGGGGAATAACGAGCAGTACTTC.

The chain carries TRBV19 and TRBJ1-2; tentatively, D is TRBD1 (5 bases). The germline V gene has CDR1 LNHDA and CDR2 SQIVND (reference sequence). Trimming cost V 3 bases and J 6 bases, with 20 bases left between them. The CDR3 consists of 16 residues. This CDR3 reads CASSIRHPGDPHGYTF. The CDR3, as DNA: TGTGCCAGTAGTATTCGACACCCGGGGGATCCCCATGGCTACACCTTC.

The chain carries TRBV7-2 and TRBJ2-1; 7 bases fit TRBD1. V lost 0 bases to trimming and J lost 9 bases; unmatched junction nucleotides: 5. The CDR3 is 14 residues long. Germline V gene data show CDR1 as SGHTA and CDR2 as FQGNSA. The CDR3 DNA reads TGTGCCAGCAGCTTAGCGATAGGGGGCCTTGAGCAGTTCTTC. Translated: CASSLAIGGLEQFF.